These T cell receptor beta chains were read from a single sample in a study of technical replicates of blood from several donors. Measured with immunoSEQ multiplex PCR; TCRdb has only the in-frame clones, and not every one. This sample has approximately 93,000 clones, with nearly 95% found just once. Sequenced input: T cells isolated from PBMCs. These receptor sequences come from a human donor in good health. Both conserved end residues are part of each CDR3. The D gene is left open where the match is weak. The size of a clone is reported for some rows only, either as once, few or many, or as a class for expanded clones.

v_gene: TRBV7-8; j_gene: TRBJ1-6; abundance: few; d_gene: TRBD1; CDR3nt: TGTGCCAGCAGCCTAAATGCACAGGGGGCTTCACCCCTCCACTTT; CDR3aa: CASSLNAQGASPLHF
v_gene: TRBV29-1; j_gene: TRBJ1-1; abundance: NA; d_gene: TRBD1; CDR3nt: TGCAGCGCTAGACAGGGTTTGGGTACTGAAGCTTTCTTT; CDR3aa: CSARQGLGTEAFF
v_gene: TRBV5-6; j_gene: TRBJ1-1; abundance: NA; d_gene: NA; CDR3nt: TGTGCCAGCAGCTTGACCAGGCTCAAACGGGGTAACACTGAAGCTTTCTTT; CDR3aa: CASSLTRLKRGNTEAFF
v_gene: TRBV14; j_gene: TRBJ2-7; abundance: NA; d_gene: NA; CDR3nt: TGTGCCAGCAGCCTCGGGGAGGAGCAGTACTTC; CDR3aa: CASSLGEEQYF
v_gene: TRBV4-1; j_gene: TRBJ1-5; abundance: NA; d_gene: NA; CDR3nt: TGCGCCAGCAGCCAAGGTCTCGTTGCGGGTCAGCCCCAGCATTTT; CDR3aa: CASSQGLVAGQPQHF
v_gene: TRBV28; j_gene: TRBJ2-2; abundance: NA; d_gene: NA; CDR3nt: TGTGCCAGCAGACTAGCCGCCGGGGAGCTGTTTTTT; CDR3aa: CASRLAAGELFF
v_gene: TRBV7-2; j_gene: TRBJ2-1; abundance: NA; d_gene: TRBD2; CDR3nt: TGTGCCAGCAGCCCTATAGCGGGGGGGCTGAACAATGAGCAGTTCTTC; CDR3aa: CASSPIAGGLNNEQFF
v_gene: TRBV30; j_gene: TRBJ2-7; abundance: once; d_gene: TRBD2; CDR3nt: TGTGCCTGGAGTGTAGGGGGGACTAGCGGGGTTCAGCAGTACTTC; CDR3aa: CAWSVGGTSGVQQYF
v_gene: TRBV18; j_gene: TRBJ1-3; abundance: once; d_gene: NA; CDR3nt: TGTGCCAGCTCACCAACTGCGGCAGGGGTAGGAAACACCATATATTTT; CDR3aa: CASSPTAAGVGNTIYF
v_gene: TRBV14; j_gene: TRBJ1-6; abundance: NA; d_gene: NA; CDR3nt: TGTGCCAGCAGCCGATATAATTCGGGTTATAATTCACCCCTCCACTTT; CDR3aa: CASSRYNSGYNSPLHF
v_gene: TRBV6-6; j_gene: TRBJ1-1; abundance: NA; d_gene: TRBD1; CDR3nt: TGTGCCAGCAGTTACGGACAGGGGAAGATGAACACTGAAGCTTTCTTT; CDR3aa: CASSYGQGKMNTEAFF
v_gene: TRBV5-1; j_gene: TRBJ2-1; abundance: NA; d_gene: NA; CDR3nt: TGCGCCAGCAGCTACCGGCGGGTTTCGGGTGAGCAGTTCTTC; CDR3aa: CASSYRRVSGEQFF
v_gene: TRBV7-9; j_gene: TRBJ2-3; abundance: NA; d_gene: NA; CDR3nt: TGTGCCAGCAGCCCGACAGATACGCAGTATTTT; CDR3aa: CASSPTDTQYF
v_gene: TRBV6-6; j_gene: TRBJ2-7; abundance: once; d_gene: NA; CDR3nt: TGTGCCAGCAGTCAATCGGGGGACGAGCAGTACTTC; CDR3aa: CASSQSGDEQYF
v_gene: TRBV5-1; j_gene: TRBJ2-1; abundance: NA; d_gene: TRBD2; CDR3nt: TGCGCCAGCAGCTGGACTAGCGGGGGGGCAAGGGGGAATGAGCAGTTCTTC; CDR3aa: CASSWTSGGARGNEQFF
v_gene: TRBV2; j_gene: TRBJ1-2; abundance: NA; d_gene: NA; CDR3nt: TGTGCCAGCAGCGAACCGGGAGGCTATGGCTACACCTTC; CDR3aa: CASSEPGGYGYTF